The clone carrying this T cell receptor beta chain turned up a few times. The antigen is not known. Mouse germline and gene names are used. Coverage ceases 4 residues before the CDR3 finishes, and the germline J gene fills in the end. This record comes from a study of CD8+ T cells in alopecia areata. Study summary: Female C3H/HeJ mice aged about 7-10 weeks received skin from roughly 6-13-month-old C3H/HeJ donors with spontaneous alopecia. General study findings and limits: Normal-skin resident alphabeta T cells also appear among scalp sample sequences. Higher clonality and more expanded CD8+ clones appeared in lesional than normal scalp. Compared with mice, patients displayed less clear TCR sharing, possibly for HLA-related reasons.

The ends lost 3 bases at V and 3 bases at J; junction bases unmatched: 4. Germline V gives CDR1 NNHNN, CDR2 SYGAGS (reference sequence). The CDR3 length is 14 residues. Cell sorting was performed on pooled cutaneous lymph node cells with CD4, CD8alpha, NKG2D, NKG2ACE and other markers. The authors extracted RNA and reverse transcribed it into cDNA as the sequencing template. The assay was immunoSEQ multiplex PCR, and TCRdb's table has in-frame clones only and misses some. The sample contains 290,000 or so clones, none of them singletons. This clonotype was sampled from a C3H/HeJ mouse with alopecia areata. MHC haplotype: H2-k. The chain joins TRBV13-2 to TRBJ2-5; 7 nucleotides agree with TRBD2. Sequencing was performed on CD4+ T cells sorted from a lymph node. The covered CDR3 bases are TGTGCCAGCGGTGCCCGGGGGGGGCAAGAC. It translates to CASGARGGQD. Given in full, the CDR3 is CASGARGGQDTQYF.